These 23 T cell receptor beta chains were all obtained from the same sample, sequenced in a study of blood T cell repertoires in COVID-19. TCRdb's copy holds only in-frame clones and misses some; the assay was immunoSEQ multiplex PCR. Among 200,000 to 250,000 clones listed, roughly 87% were seen once. Sequencing input: peripheral blood. The source of these receptors is a young woman who had recovered from COVID-19.

This clone was counted once. The V and J genes are TRBV6-2 or TRBV6-3 and TRBJ2-7; D is unresolved. V was pared by 1 base and J by 3 bases, with 13 bases between. CDR3 length equals 15 residues. From germline, CDR1 is MNHEY and CDR2 SVGEGT. CDR3 loop: CASSYYKNVLYEQYF. In DNA form, the CDR3 reads TGTGCCAGCAGTTACTATAAGAACGTACTCTACGAGCAGTACTTC.

The chain has TRBV5-1 and TRBJ1-5; no clear D. CDR1 is SGHRS, CDR2 YFSETQ, per germline. CDR3 length: 14 amino acids. Trimming took off 4 bases at V and 7 bases at J, with 15 bases between the two ends. The CDR3 reads CASSPEAGHQPQHF. DNA of the CDR3: TGCGCCAGCAGCCCGGAGGCGGGCCACCAGCCCCAGCATTTT.

This chain joins TRBV11-1 and TRBJ2-7, with TRBD2 matching over 11 bases. The CDR3 has 15 residues. Per germline, CDR1 SGHAT and CDR2 FQDESV (reference sequence). V lost 5 bases and J lost 2; bases outside the gene matches: 5. CDR3 residues: CASSPEGLAAYEQYF. As DNA, the CDR3 is TGTGCCAGCAGCCCCGAGGGACTAGCGGCCTACGAGCAGTACTTC.

V and J are TRBV6-4 and TRBJ2-6, with 10 bases that match TRBD2. CDR3 length: 17 residues. The ends lost 10 bases at V and 0 bases at J; junction bases unmatched: 9. Looked up from germline, CDR1 is MRHNA and CDR2 is SNTAGT. The CDR3 protein is CATLRTSGGSGANVLTF. As DNA, the CDR3 is TGTGCCACCCTAAGGACTAGCGGAGGCTCTGGGGCCAACGTCCTGACTTTC.

The genes are TRBV5-1 and TRBJ1-2; 11 nucleotides align to TRBD1. This CDR3 contains 15 residues. CDR1 and CDR2 (germline): SGHRS, YFSETQ. The V and J ends lost 4 bases and 8 bases, in that order; junction bases with no gene match: 10. The CDR3 loop is CASSNRDRGEEGYTF. Here the CDR3 DNA reads TGCGCCAGCAGCAACCGGGACAGGGGGGAGGAGGGCTACACCTTC.

This clone was found a few times. The rearrangement joins TRBV2 to TRBJ2-7, with 10 bases aligning to TRBD1. This CDR3 spans 12 amino acids. V lost 6 bases and J lost 11; bases outside the gene matches: 7. The germline gives CDR1 SNHLY, CDR2 FYNNEI. The CDR3 loop reads CASSVRGQGKYF. For the CDR3, the DNA is TGTGCCAGCAGCGTCCGGGGACAGGGGAAGTACTTC.

This clone was seen more than once but under ten times. The CDR3 nucleotides are TGTGCCAGCAGTACAGGGACAACTAATGAAAAACTGTTTTTT. It yields the protein CASSTGTTNEKLFF. The chain combines TRBV4-2 with TRBJ1-4; a possible D gene is TRBD1 (6 bases). Germline V gives CDR1 LGHNA, CDR2 YNFKEQ. The V end was cut by 6 bases, the J end by 0 bases, with 8 bases between. This CDR3 is built from 14 residues.

The chain links TRBV7-9 to TRBJ1-4, with TRBD1 as a possible D gene (5 bases). Germline-derived CDR1 and CDR2 are SEHNR and FQNEAQ (reference sequence). The CDR3 loop spans 15 amino acids. V lost 5 bases and J lost 4, with 14 bases in between. Here the CDR3 DNA reads TGTGCCAGCAGCCTGCGGGGCAGTGATAATGAAAAACTGTTTTTT. Translation: CASSLRGSDNEKLFF.

Comments on this clone: Other DNA sequences within the sample encode an identical CDR3. The chain is built from TRBV5-1 and TRBJ1-1, with 7 bases that match TRBD1. The V segment lost 0 bases and the J segment 0 bases; nucleotides outside the gene matches: 2. The CDR3 is 15 amino acids. Germline V gene lookup returns CDR1 SGHRS and CDR2 YFSETQ. The CDR3 DNA sequence: TGCGCCAGCAGCTTGGGGGGGACAGTGAACACTGAAGCTTTCTTT. Its translation: CASSLGGTVNTEAFF.

The chain is built from TRBV7-6 and TRBJ2-7; 13 positions agree with TRBD2. CDR3 length: 16 residues. CDR1 and CDR2 from the germline V gene are SGHVS and FNYEAQ. Trimming cost V 4 bases and J 5 bases; bases outside gene matches: 8. The CDR3 region is CASSSEPLAGGNEQYF. In nucleotides, the CDR3 is TGTGCCAGCAGCTCAGAGCCACTAGCGGGAGGGAACGAGCAGTACTTC.

This sequence joins TRBV9 and TRBJ2-3; D remains unclear. This CDR3 is 13 amino acids long. Germline V gene data show CDR1 as SGDLS and CDR2 as YYNGEE. V shed 3 bases and J shed 4 bases, with 9 bases lying between them. The CDR3 reads CASSAELPDTQYF. The CDR3, as DNA: TGTGCCAGCAGCGCCGAGTTGCCAGATACGCAGTATTTT.

The rearrangement joins TRBV5-1 to TRBJ2-7; 7 positions agree with TRBD2. Germline V gene lookup returns CDR1 SGHRS and CDR2 YFSETQ. CDR3 size: 16 residues. Trimming took 0 bases from V and 2 from J; bases not matched to a gene: 8. The DNA for the CDR3 is TGCGCCAGCAGCTTGGGGGGCGGGAGAGGGACCTACGAGCAGTACTTC. It translates to CASSLGGGRGTYEQYF. The full variable domain, completed using reference TRBV5-1 and TRBJ2-7, is KAGVTQTPRYLIKTRGQQVTLSCSPISGHRSVSWYQQTPGQGLQFLFEYFSETQRNKGNFPGRFSGRQFSNSRSEMNVSTLELGDSALYLCASSLGGGRGTYEQYFGPGTRLTVT.

The chain uses TRBV10-2 and TRBJ1-6, with 8 positions matching TRBD1. The CDR3 has 18 amino acids. Per the germline V gene, CDR1 is WSHSY and CDR2 is SAAADI. The V and J ends lost 5 bases and 5 bases, in that order; junction bases with no gene match: 14. This CDR3 reads CASSNSLTGVGDNSPLHF. In DNA form, the CDR3 reads TGCGCCAGCAGTAATAGCCTGACAGGGGTTGGTGATAATTCACCCCTCCACTTT.

The V and J genes are TRBV7-9 and TRBJ2-7; 9 positions agree with TRBD1. The germline V gene encodes CDR1 SEHNR and CDR2 FQNEAQ (reference sequence). The J segment lost 5 bases and the V segment lost 6 bases, leaving 11 bases of the junction unmatched. The CDR3 loop spans 15 amino acids. For the CDR3, the DNA is TGTGCCAGCAGTCCTTTGGGACAGGGTTTCAACGAGCAGTACTTC. Its translation is CASSPLGQGFNEQYF.

The rearrangement joins TRBV5-4 to TRBJ2-7, with 9 nucleotides matching TRBD2. Trimming cost V 4 bases and J 7 bases; bases outside gene matches: 3. The CDR3 is 12 amino acids. Per germline, CDR1 SGHNT and CDR2 YYREEE (reference sequence). The DNA of the CDR3 is TGTGCCAGCAGCCTGCGGGAGGGGGAGCAGTACTTC. Translated: CASSLREGEQYF.

The chain links TRBV11-2 to TRBJ1-2; TRBD1 is a possible D gene (6 bases). Germline CDR1 is SGHAT and CDR2 is FQNNGV. V was pared by 4 bases and J by 4 bases, with 16 bases between. The CDR3 has 15 amino acids. CDR3 region: CASSSGQMDIYGYTF. CDR3 DNA sequence: TGTGCCAGCAGCTCTGGACAGATGGATATCTATGGCTACACCTTC.

This clone was seen only a few times. This chain uses TRBV7-3 with TRBJ2-2; D unresolved. The CDR3 sequence is 14 residues long. Germline CDR1 and CDR2: SGHTA and FQGTGA. V was cut by 2 bases and J by 6 bases, with 10 bases left in between. The DNA of the CDR3 is TGTGCCAGCAGCTTAGAAGGAGCAGCCGGGGAGCTGTTTTTT. This gives the protein CASSLEGAAGELFF.

The genes are TRBV6-6 and TRBJ1-6, with D possibly being TRBD1 (5 bases). CDR1 MNHNY and CDR2 SVGAGI come from the germline V gene (reference sequence). V shed 0 bases and J shed 7 bases, with 7 bases lying between them. The CDR3 consists of 14 residues. The CDR3 here is CASSYSRQNSPLHF. CDR3 coding DNA: TGTGCCAGCAGTTACTCCCGACAGAATTCACCCCTCCACTTT.

This chain connects TRBV19 to TRBJ1-2, with a tentative D call TRBD1 (6 bases). Trimming left V 7 bases short and J 8 bases short, with 17 bases between. This CDR3 has 13 residues. The germline CDR1 and CDR2 sequences are LNHDA and SQIVND (reference sequence). CDR3 sequence (DNA): TGTGCCAGTAACCTGGACAGAAGGGGAGGCTACACCTTC. It encodes CASNLDRRGGYTF.

This chain connects TRBV11-2 to TRBJ2-1; weak D call: TRBD2 (5 bases). The CDR3 sequence is 14 residues long. V was trimmed by 3 bases and J by 7 bases, leaving 13 bases between them. The germline V gene has CDR1 SGHAT and CDR2 FQNNGV. The chain's CDR3 is CASSFSGKVNEQFF. The CDR3 DNA reads as TGTGCCAGCAGCTTCTCGGGGAAGGTGAATGAGCAGTTCTTC.

V usage is TRBV30 and J usage is TRBJ2-2, with 11 bases matching TRBD2. The V segment lost 1 base and the J segment 4 bases; nucleotides outside the gene matches: 2. Germline values: CDR1 GTSNPN, CDR2 SVGIG (reference sequence). This CDR3 is 15 amino acids long. In DNA, the CDR3 is TGTGCCTGGAGTGAGGGACTAGCGGTCACCGGGGAGCTGTTTTTT. Encoded protein: CAWSEGLAVTGELFF.

The chain has TRBV19 and TRBJ2-5; D gene uncertain. The CDR3 spans 15 residues. The germline CDR1 and CDR2 sequences are LNHDA and SQIVND (reference sequence). The V end lost 3 bases, the J end lost 5 bases, and 16 bases lay between the germline ends. The CDR3 DNA sequence: TGTGCCAGTAGTATCCAACATTCTGCGGAGGAGACCCAGTACTTC. This sequence encodes CASSIQHSAEETQYF.

DNA for the CDR3: TGCGCCAGCAGCCAAGTGGGGACAGGGGGCTCCTACGAGCAGTACTTC. It translates to CASSQVGTGGSYEQYF. V is TRBV4-3 and J is TRBJ2-7, with 11 nucleotides matching TRBD1. V dropped 1 base and J dropped 0; count of bases not matched to a gene: 2. CDR3 size: 16 residues. Germline CDR1 is LGHNA and CDR2 is YSLEER.